This T cell receptor (beta chain) was recovered during a study of T cells in Graves' hyperthyroidism and ophthalmopathy. Points from the study as a whole: Blood also carried most thyroid clonotypes expanded above 0.001. Ophthalmopathy onset followed model prediction by a median about six months.

Amplified TCR beta CDR3 regions derived from RNA transcripts. The study used the HTBI primer set for a first-round RT-PCR of the TCR CDR3. In TCRdb, the multiplex PCR reads were re-called with MiXCR into one record per CDR3 protein. The sample has about 540,000 distinct CDR3 sequences, just over 45% seen once. The study defined stable Graves' hyperthyroidism as no ophthalmopathy progression within 18 months. Patients were aged 18 to 65, had disease duration under 2 months, and had newly diagnosed hyperthyroidism. As to this clonotype: Antigen specificity is unknown. Compared with germline, one end of the junction differs, possibly owing to a read error.

The germline V gene encodes CDR1 SEHNR and CDR2 FQNEAQ (reference sequence). The CDR3 runs to 14 residues. The chain couples TRBV7-9 to TRBJ2-7; the D gene is possibly TRBD1 (6 bases). Sequencing was carried out using peripheral blood or thyroid tissue (not recorded which). This clonotype originated in a woman between 18 and 29 years old with Graves' hyperthyroidism. The CDR3 here is CASGLGHSSYEQYF. CDR3 nucleotides: TGCGCCAGCGGCTTGGGACACAGCTCCTACGAGCAGTACTTC.